The 26 T cell receptor beta chains presented below share a single source sample, sequenced in a study of T cells in Graves' hyperthyroidism and ophthalmopathy. TCR beta CDR3 region amplification was performed from RNA transcripts. In the first-round RT-PCR of the TCR CDR3, the HTBI primer set was used. TCRdb used MiXCR to reprocess the multiplex PCR reads, holding one entry per CDR3 protein. The profile shows 700,000 or so distinct CDR3 sequences, roughly 17% of them singletons. Sequenced sample: blood. These receptors all stem from a man aged 18-30 years with Graves' hyperthyroidism.

About this clonotype: Relative to the germline gene, one junction end is altered; a read error may explain this. V and J are TRBV6-2 or TRBV6-3 and TRBJ2-3; D not certain. This CDR3 has 11 amino acids. Germline CDR1 is MNHEY and CDR2 is SVGEGT. CDR3 sequence (DNA): TGTGCCAGCGGTTACACAGATACGCAGTATTTT. This gives the protein CASGYTDTQYF.

V and J are TRBV7-2 and TRBJ2-2, with D maybe TRBD2 (6 bases). The CDR3 is made up of 17 amino acids. Trimming shortened V by 2 bases and J by 1 base, and 14 bases separated the two germline ends. Per germline, CDR1 SGHTA and CDR2 FQGNSA. CDR3 residues: CASSLFPRGLNTGELFF. Here the CDR3 DNA reads TGTGCCAGCAGCTTATTCCCCCGGGGGTTGAACACCGGGGAGCTGTTTTTT.

Many counts were recorded for this clonotype. The J gene is TRBJ1-2, the V gene TRBV29-1; 8 bases are a match to TRBD1. Germline V CDR1 and CDR2: SQVTM, ANQGSEA. With V trimmed by 7 bases and J by 8 bases, 15 bases remained unmatched. The CDR3 consists of 14 residues. The CDR3 loop is CSDFPGQVSGGYTF. The CDR3 bases are TGCAGCGACTTCCCGGGACAGGTCTCGGGAGGCTACACCTTC.

This clonotype was counted a few times. The chain carries TRBV5-1 and TRBJ2-7; 8 bases are shared with TRBD2. Germline loops: CDR1 SGHRS, CDR2 YFSETQ. This CDR3 has 16 amino acids. V was clipped by 4 bases and J by 2 bases; unmatched bases: 11. The chain's CDR3 is CASSPGVGRAPYEQYF. The CDR3 DNA sequence: TGCGCCAGCAGCCCGGGGGTCGGGAGGGCCCCCTACGAGCAGTACTTC.

This sequence joins TRBV29-1 and TRBJ1-4; 7 positions match TRBD1. Trimming cost V 7 bases and J 6 bases; bases outside gene matches: 5. CDR1 SQVTM and CDR2 ANQGSEA come from the germline V gene. The CDR3 totals 12 residues. The CDR3 loop reads CSGGGGDEKLFF. CDR3 DNA sequence: TGCAGCGGAGGAGGGGGCGATGAAAAACTGTTTTTT.

A note on this clonotype: Germline is not matched at one junction end, which may reflect a read error. The chain recombines TRBV5-1 with TRBJ1-1, with a weak D call TRBD1 (6 bases). Per germline, CDR1 SGHRS and CDR2 YFSETQ. This CDR3 is built from 14 residues. The CDR3 region has the DNA TGTGCCAGCAGCCCCCGGACAGAGCCCACTGAAGCTTTCTTT. Amino acids: CASSPRTEPTEAFF.

As to this clonotype: Relative to the germline gene, one junction end is altered; a read error may explain this. This chain joins TRBV2 and TRBJ2-1, with no clear D. The CDR3 runs 11 residues. Germline V gene data show CDR1 as SNHLY and CDR2 as FYNNEI. The CDR3 loop reads CSSSELSSGFF. CDR3 nucleotides: TGTTCCAGCAGTGAACTCTCGTCGGGGTTCTTC.

This clonotype was counted a few times. This chain joins TRBV5-1 and TRBJ1-6, with D unresolved. Germline CDR1 reads SGHRS; CDR2 reads YFSETQ. CDR3 size: 14 residues. The V and J ends lost 4 bases and 10 bases respectively, with 15 bases between them. DNA for the CDR3: TGCGCCAGCAGCCCAGGTGATATGAGATCACCCCTCCACTTT. The encoded protein is CASSPGDMRSPLHF.

This clonotype was recorded at least ten times. J is TRBJ2-5 and V is TRBV2; weak D call: TRBD2 (5 bases). Per the germline V gene, CDR1 is SNHLY and CDR2 is FYNNEI. The CDR3 sequence is 12 residues long. Trimming took 8 bases from V and 3 from J, leaving 10 bases between them. The CDR3 DNA reads TGTGCCAGCGGAGGAGGCGAAGAGACCCAGTACTTC. It translates to CASGGGEETQYF.

This clonotype occurred many times. The chain employs TRBV7-6 and TRBJ2-2; D is undetermined. The CDR3 length is 13 residues. The V gene lost 6 bases and the J gene lost 5 bases, with 10 bases spanning the gap. CDR1 and CDR2 (germline): SGHVS, FNYEAQ. CDR3: CASSFLGTGELFF. DNA of the CDR3: TGTGCCAGCAGTTTTTTGGGGACCGGGGAGCTGTTTTTT. Filled out from reference TRBV7-6 and TRBJ2-2, the complete variable domain reads GAGVSQSPRYKVTKRGQDVALRCDPISGHVSLYWYRQALGQGPEFLTYFNYEAQQDKSGLPNDRFSAERPEGSISTLTIQRTEQRDSAMYRCASSFLGTGELFFGEGSRLTVL.

At least ten counts were recorded for this clonotype. The chain is built from TRBV2 and TRBJ1-3; D is unclear. CDR1 is SNHLY and CDR2 is FYNNEI in the germline V gene. Trimming left V 7 bases short and J 4 bases short, with 11 bases between. This CDR3 comprises 13 residues. The CDR3, as DNA: TGTGCCAGCATGGAGGGAAGGGGAAACACCATATATTTT. It translates to CASMEGRGNTIYF.

The chain is built from TRBV6-1 and TRBJ1-1; weak D call: TRBD1 (5 bases). CDR1 and CDR2 (germline): MNHNS, SASEGT. The CDR3 covers 14 residues. Trimming removed 5 bases from V and 4 bases from J, with 14 bases in between. In nucleotides, the CDR3 is TGTGCCAGCAGTAACCCGGGACCCCCCACTGAAGCTTTCTTT. This codes for CASSNPGPPTEAFF.

This clonotype was recorded many times. The chain has TRBV29-1 and TRBJ2-7, with a possible D match to TRBD1 (5 bases). V was pared by 3 bases and J by 2 bases, with 14 bases between. Germline assignment: CDR1 SQVTM and CDR2 ANQGSEA. The CDR3 has 14 residues. The CDR3 reads CSVEQGDPPYEQYF. DNA of the CDR3: TGCAGCGTTGAGCAGGGTGATCCACCCTACGAGCAGTACTTC.

This clonotype came up many times. The chain combines TRBV29-1 with TRBJ2-5; D could derive from TRBD1 or TRBD2 (5 bases each). Germline values: CDR1 SQVTM, CDR2 ANQGSEA. The CDR3 contains 11 residues. V lost 7 bases and J lost 0, with 6 bases in between. The chain's CDR3 is CSGGYQETQYF. In nucleotides, the CDR3 is TGCAGCGGGGGGTACCAAGAGACCCAGTACTTC.

This clonotype was observed many times. This chain connects TRBV7-2 to TRBJ2-3, with 9 positions matching TRBD2. CDR1 and CDR2 from the germline V gene are SGHTA and FQGNSA. V gave up 0 bases and J gave up 3 bases; unmatched junction bases: 1. The CDR3 extends over 15 amino acids. Here the CDR3 DNA reads TGTGCCAGCAGCTTAGCGAGCGGGAGGACAGATACGCAGTATTTT. This translates into CASSLASGRTDTQYF.

Many counts were recorded for this clonotype. The chain employs TRBV6-1 and TRBJ1-1, with TRBD1 as a possible D gene (6 bases). The V gene lost 7 bases and the J gene lost 9 bases, with 15 bases spanning the gap. The CDR3 contains 12 residues. Looked up from germline, CDR1 is MNHNS and CDR2 is SASEGT. CDR3 nucleotides: TGTGCCAGCACTCCAAACAGGGTGCAAGCTTTCTTT. It specifies CASTPNRVQAFF.

In this sample, this clonotype turned up many times. This rearrangement joins TRBV28 to TRBJ2-7; 9 bases line up with TRBD2. V dropped 3 bases and J dropped 3; count of bases not matched to a gene: 6. The CDR3 contains 15 residues. Germline CDR1 reads MDHEN; CDR2 reads SYDVKM. For the CDR3, the DNA is TGTGCCAGCAGTTTTGGCGGGAGGGCCTACTACGAGCAGTACTTC. Amino acids: CASSFGGRAYYEQYF.

Many counts were recorded for this clonotype. The rearrangement uses TRBV2 and TRBJ1-1, with unresolved D. The CDR3 spans 11 residues. Looked up from germline, CDR1 is SNHLY and CDR2 is FYNNEI. V lost 6 bases, J lost 4 bases, and 6 bases lay in between. The CDR3 nucleotides are TGTGCCAGCAGGAAGGCCACTGAAGCTTTCTTT. Its translation: CASRKATEAFF.

To note about this clonotype: Given a much more abundant clone one base away, this may be a read error. The chain has TRBV6-9 and TRBJ2-3, with D maybe TRBD2 (6 bases). In germline, CDR1 is MNHGY, CDR2 SVAAGI. Between the trimmed V and J ends, which lost 3 bases and 6 bases, there was a span of 16 bases. The CDR3 consists of 15 residues. CDR3 sequence reads: CASSYPGASADTQYF. The CDR3 DNA sequence: TGTGCCAGCAGTTACCCCGGGGCTAGCGCGGATACGCAGTATTTT.

This clonotype was observed at least ten times. The CDR3 loop reads CASSLQGGTEAFF. The CDR3 nucleotides are TGCGCCAGCAGCTTACAGGGAGGGACTGAAGCTTTCTTT. The chain joins TRBV5-1 to TRBJ1-1; D is possibly TRBD1 (6 bases). Trimming stripped 2 bases from V and 5 bases from J, with 10 bases between. Germline CDR1 SGHRS, CDR2 YFSETQ. The CDR3 loop spans 13 amino acids.

Ten or more counts support this clonotype. J is TRBJ2-3 and V is TRBV4-2; 9 nucleotides line up with TRBD1. V dropped 2 bases and J dropped 4; count of bases not matched to a gene: 4. CDR3 length: 15 residues. Germline CDR1 reads LGHNA; CDR2 reads YNFKEQ. Here the CDR3 reads CASSQRTGESDTQYF. CDR3 nucleotides: TGTGCCAGCAGCCAACGGACAGGGGAGTCAGATACGCAGTATTTT.

This clonotype was counted only a few times. This chain links TRBV29-1 with TRBJ2-7; possibly TRBD1 for D (5 bases). Trimming took off 3 bases at V and 4 bases at J, with 16 bases between the two ends. The CDR3 length is 14 residues. Germline V lookup: CDR1 SQVTM, CDR2 ANQGSEA. This CDR3 reads CSVEGLGRSYEQYF. Here the CDR3 DNA reads TGCAGCGTTGAGGGGCTGGGGCGGTCATACGAGCAGTACTTC.

This clonotype occurred many times. The chain uses TRBV30 and TRBJ2-5, with a tentative D call TRBD1 (6 bases). CDR1 GTSNPN and CDR2 SVGIG come from the germline V gene (reference sequence). Trimming left V 6 bases short and J 5 bases short, with 16 bases between. The CDR3 extends over 13 amino acids. Here the CDR3 reads CACSTGWGETQYF. CDR3 in DNA: TGTGCCTGCTCCACAGGGTGGGGCGAGACCCAGTACTTC. Combining the CDR3 with reference TRBV30 and TRBJ2-5 gives the whole variable domain SQTIHQWPATLVQPVGSPLSLECTVEGTSNPNLYWYRQAAGRGLQLLFYSVGIGQISSEVPQNLSASRPQDRQFILSSKKLLLSDSGFYLCACSTGWGETQYFGPGTRLLVL.

The sample holds many counts of this clonotype. The chain joins TRBV5-6 to TRBJ2-1; D is unclear. The CDR3 extends over 15 amino acids. V dropped 0 bases and J dropped 0 bases, with 7 bases sitting between them. Germline-derived CDR1 and CDR2 are SGHDT and YYEEEE. CDR3 DNA: TGTGCCAGCAGCTTGGGGGCCGCCTCCTACAATGAGCAGTTCTTC. Protein: CASSLGAASYNEQFF.

This clonotype was seen repeatedly, ten times or more. J is TRBJ1-1 and V is TRBV24-1; D call uncertain. Germline V gene lookup returns CDR1 KGHDR and CDR2 SFDVKD. V was clipped by 3 bases and J by 1 base, with 11 bases between them. This CDR3 spans 15 amino acids. The DNA for the CDR3 is TGTGCCACCAGTGATCCTGGCGCGGGGAACACTGAAGCTTTCTTT. Protein product: CATSDPGAGNTEAFF.

This clonotype was seen ten or more times. V is TRBV30 and J is TRBJ1-4, with 7 bases fitting TRBD1. CDR3 length: 15 residues. V shed 0 bases, J shed 8 bases, and the junction held 9 bases outside the gene matches. CDR1 is GTSNPN and CDR2 is SVGIG in the germline V gene (reference sequence). CDR3 DNA: TGTGCCTGGAGTGTTGGGACAGTGGGATTGGAAAAACTGTTTTTT. Translated: CAWSVGTVGLEKLFF.